This T cell receptor (beta chain) was captured by sequencing in a study of T-cell memory formation after mild COVID-19. Study information: TCR clusters were largely donor specific.

The CDR3 contains 15 residues. V was cut by 7 bases and J by 1 base, with 14 bases left in between. After 5'RACE with constant-segment primers, TCR alpha and TCR beta cDNA libraries carrying sample barcodes and UMIs were obtained. TCRdb fed the 5' RACE reads into MiXCR, producing one record per CDR3 protein. The sample contains 250,000 to 400,000 distinct CDR3 sequences, more than 13% of which appear only once. Details on this clonotype: Its antigen is unknown.

Study-wide results and caveats: Pre-infection memory already had some responding clones, implying cross-reactive memory joined. Contracting clones from day 15 to 85 had balanced CD4/CD8; later expanders favoured CD4+.

The specimen was PBMCs or a T cell subset sorted from them (not recorded which). This clonotype originated in a man between 18 and 35 years old who had mild COVID-19 (a few samples of this study predate the infection). Cell type and time point are not known. This chain joins TRBV12-3 or TRBV12-4 and TRBJ2-4; D is undetermined. The CDR3 bases are TGTGCCAGCACCAGTCGGGTGGGGGCCAAAAACATTCAGTACTTC. The encoded protein is CASTSRVGAKNIQYF.